These T cell receptor beta chains were read from a single sample in a study of CD8 T cells in ankylosing spondylitis. TCRdb analysed the 5' RACE reads with MiXCR anew, one entry per CDR3 protein. The sample holds 250,000 to 350,000 distinct CDR3 sequences, roughly 20% seen once. The specimen was blood, either unsorted or a sorted T cell fraction (not recorded which). The receptors shown here come from a male donor with ankylosing spondylitis or in good health (not recorded which). CDR3s include the opening cysteine and the closing phenylalanine or tryptophan. The order of the fields is CDR3 length, V gene, J gene, CDR3 protein.

length: 13; V: TRBV14; J: TRBJ1-4; CDR3: CASSHLTDEKLFF
length: 16; V: TRBV5-5; J: TRBJ1-3; CDR3: CASSLDIRTFGNTIYF
length: 15; V: TRBV11-2; J: TRBJ1-1; CDR3: CASSRVSGANTEAFF
length: 13; V: TRBV4-1; J: TRBJ2-5; CDR3: CASSPGPWETQYF
length: 15; V: TRBV20-1; J: TRBJ1-4; CDR3: CSARDTGGIWEKLFF
length: 15; V: TRBV5-1; J: TRBJ1-5; CDR3: CASSGTGLPNQPQHF
length: 14; V: TRBV10-2; J: TRBJ1-1; CDR3: CASSDTPGGTEAFF
length: 18; V: TRBV20-1; J: TRBJ2-2; CDR3: CSAREPGTSGSRTGELFF
length: 15; V: TRBV7-2; J: TRBJ1-5; CDR3: CASSPPGTGYQPQHF
length: 17; V: TRBV20-1; J: TRBJ2-5; CDR3: CSARDVLTSGSVETQYF
length: 13; V: TRBV20-1; J: TRBJ2-1; CDR3: CSARTRIYNEQFF
length: 13; V: TRBV20-1; J: TRBJ1-2; CDR3: CSARDINSYGYTF
length: 15; V: TRBV12-3/TRBV12-4; J: TRBJ2-1; CDR3: CASSTSGALRDEQFF
length: 18; V: TRBV5-1; J: TRBJ2-1; CDR3: CASSLAMDTLPYNVEQFF
length: 14; V: TRBV20-1; J: TRBJ1-6; CDR3: CSASGAGSSSPLHF
length: 14; V: TRBV5-1; J: TRBJ2-3; CDR3: CASSTAGTADTQYF
length: 17; V: TRBV12-3/TRBV12-4; J: TRBJ2-2; CDR3: CASSLGGTGIRTGELFF
length: 13; V: TRBV12-3/TRBV12-4; J: TRBJ1-1; CDR3: CASSFAANTEAFF
length: 11; V: TRBV10-3; J: TRBJ2-3; CDR3: CAIGGTDTQYF
length: 13; V: TRBV12-3/TRBV12-4; J: TRBJ2-3; CDR3: CASSQAGGGTQYF
length: 17; V: TRBV28; J: TRBJ2-4; CDR3: CASSKGQGLIAKNIQYF
length: 16; V: TRBV12-3/TRBV12-4; J: TRBJ2-6; CDR3: CASSADRGSGANVLTF
length: 12; V: TRBV3-1; J: TRBJ2-2; CDR3: CASSIRTGELFF